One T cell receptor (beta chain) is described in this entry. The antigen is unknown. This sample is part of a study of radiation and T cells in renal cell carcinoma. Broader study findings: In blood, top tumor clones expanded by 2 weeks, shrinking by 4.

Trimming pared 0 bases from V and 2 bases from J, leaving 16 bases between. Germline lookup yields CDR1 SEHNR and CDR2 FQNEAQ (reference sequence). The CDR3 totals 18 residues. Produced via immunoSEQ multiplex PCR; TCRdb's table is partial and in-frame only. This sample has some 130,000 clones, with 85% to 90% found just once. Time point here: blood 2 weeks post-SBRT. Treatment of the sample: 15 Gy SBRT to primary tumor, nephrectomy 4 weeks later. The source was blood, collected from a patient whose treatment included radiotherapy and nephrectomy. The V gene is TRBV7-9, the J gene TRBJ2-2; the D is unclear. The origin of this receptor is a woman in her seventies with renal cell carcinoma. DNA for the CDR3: TGTGCCAGCAGCTTAGCGATCGAGGCAGCCTTAAACACCGGGGAGCTGTTTTTT. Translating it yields CASSLAIEAALNTGELFF.